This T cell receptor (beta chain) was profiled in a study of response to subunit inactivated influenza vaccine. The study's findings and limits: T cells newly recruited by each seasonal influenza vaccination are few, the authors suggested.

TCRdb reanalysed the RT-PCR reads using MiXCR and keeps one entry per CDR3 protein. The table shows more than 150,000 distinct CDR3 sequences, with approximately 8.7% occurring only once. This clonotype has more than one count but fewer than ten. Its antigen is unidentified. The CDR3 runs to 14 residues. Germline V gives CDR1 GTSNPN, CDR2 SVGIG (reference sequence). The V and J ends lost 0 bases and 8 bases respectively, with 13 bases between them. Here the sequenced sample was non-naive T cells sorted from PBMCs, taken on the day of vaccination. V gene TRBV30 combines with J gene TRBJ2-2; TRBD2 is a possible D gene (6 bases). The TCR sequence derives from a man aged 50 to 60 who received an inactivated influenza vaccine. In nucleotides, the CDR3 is TGTGCCTGGAGTGTACTAGGGACTCGAGGGGAGCTGTTTTTT. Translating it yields CAWSVLGTRGELFF. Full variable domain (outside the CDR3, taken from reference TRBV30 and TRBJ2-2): SQTIHQWPATLVQPVGSPLSLECTVEGTSNPNLYWYRQAAGRGLQLLFYSVGIGQISSEVPQNLSASRPQDRQFILSSKKLLLSDSGFYLCAWSVLGTRGELFFGEGSRLTVL.